One sample yielded the 2 T cell receptor beta chains listed below, sequenced in a study of brain T cells in children with intractable seizures. The data were produced by immunoSEQ multiplex PCR, yet TCRdb's version contains in-frame clones alone and is incomplete. The top ten clones hold 3.8% of a sample with fewer than 150,000 clones, around 94% of them seen once. This material consisted of peripheral blood, taken at surgery. The receptor source for this set is a boy under three years old with hemimegalencephaly and intractable seizures.

The V gene is TRBV12-3 or TRBV12-4, the J gene TRBJ2-3; 10 bases line up with TRBD2. V was clipped by 5 bases and J by 8 bases; unmatched bases: 4. The CDR3 contains 13 residues. CDR3 sequence reads: CASSTSGKGTQYF. The CDR3 nucleotides read TGTGCCAGCAGTACTAGCGGGAAGGGTACGCAGTATTTT.

The chain has TRBV24-1 and TRBJ2-2; D ambiguous. The CDR3 runs to 14 residues. Trimming removed 12 bases from V and 1 base from J, with 14 bases in between. Germline CDR1 KGHDR, CDR2 SFDVKD. The CDR3 nucleotides read TGTGCCTCCGCCGCGTGGGAGAACACCGGGGAGCTGTTTTTT. It is translated as CASAAWENTGELFF.